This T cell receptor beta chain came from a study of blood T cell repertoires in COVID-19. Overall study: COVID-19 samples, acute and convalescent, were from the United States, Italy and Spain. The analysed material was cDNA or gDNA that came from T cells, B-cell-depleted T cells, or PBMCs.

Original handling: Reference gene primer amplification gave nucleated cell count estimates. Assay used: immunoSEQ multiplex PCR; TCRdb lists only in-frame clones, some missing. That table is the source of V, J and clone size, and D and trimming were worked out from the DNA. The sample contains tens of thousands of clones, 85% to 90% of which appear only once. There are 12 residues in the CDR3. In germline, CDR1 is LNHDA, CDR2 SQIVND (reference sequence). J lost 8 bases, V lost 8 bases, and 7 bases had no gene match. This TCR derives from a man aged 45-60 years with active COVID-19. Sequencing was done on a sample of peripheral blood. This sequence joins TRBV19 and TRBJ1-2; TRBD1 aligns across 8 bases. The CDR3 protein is CASCDRGRGYTF. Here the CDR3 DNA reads TGTGCCAGTTGTGACAGGGGACGAGGCTACACCTTC.